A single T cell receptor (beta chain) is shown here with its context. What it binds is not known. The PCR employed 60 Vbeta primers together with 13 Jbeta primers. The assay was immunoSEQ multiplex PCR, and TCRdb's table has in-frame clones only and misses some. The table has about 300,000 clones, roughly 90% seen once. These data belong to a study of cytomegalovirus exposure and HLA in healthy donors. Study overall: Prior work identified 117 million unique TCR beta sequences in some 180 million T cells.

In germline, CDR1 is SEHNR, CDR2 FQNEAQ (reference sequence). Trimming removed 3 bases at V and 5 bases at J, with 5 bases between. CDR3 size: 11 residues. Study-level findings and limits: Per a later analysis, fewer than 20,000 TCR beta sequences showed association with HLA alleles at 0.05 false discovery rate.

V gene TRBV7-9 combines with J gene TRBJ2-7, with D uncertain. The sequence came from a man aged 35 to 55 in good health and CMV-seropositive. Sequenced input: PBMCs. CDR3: CASSFAHEQYF. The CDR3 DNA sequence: TGTGCCAGCAGCTTTGCGCACGAGCAGTACTTC.